This entry lists 19 T cell receptor beta chains sequenced from one sample in a study of blood T cell repertoires in COVID-19. Produced via immunoSEQ multiplex PCR; TCRdb's table is partial and in-frame only. This sample has about 240,000 clones, with approximately 83% found just once. The sequenced material came from peripheral blood. The receptors here all came from a woman between 25 and 40 years old who had recovered from COVID-19.

This chain links TRBV12-5 with TRBJ2-3; D is unclear. V shed 3 bases and J shed 1 base, with 8 bases lying between them. The CDR3 contains 14 residues. From germline, CDR1 is LGHNT and CDR2 FRNRAP. The CDR3 DNA is TGTGCTAGTGGTTTAACAACAGGCACAGATACGCAGTATTTT. As protein: CASGLTTGTDTQYF.

The chain has TRBV7-2 and TRBJ2-2, with 8 bases aligning to TRBD1. V was clipped by 4 bases and J by 1 base; unmatched bases: 8. The V gene's germline CDR1 is SGHTA and CDR2 FQGNSA. The CDR3 extends over 17 amino acids. CDR3 in amino acids: CASSSATGTGNTGELFF. The CDR3 DNA is TGTGCCAGCAGCTCAGCCACCGGGACAGGGAACACCGGGGAGCTGTTTTTT. Drawing the rest from reference TRBV7-2 and TRBJ2-2, the complete variable domain is GAGVSQSPSNKVTEKGKDVELRCDPISGHTALYWYRQSLGQGLEFLIYFQGNSAPDKSGLPSDRFSAERTGGSVSTLTIQRTQQEDSAVYLCASSSATGTGNTGELFFGEGSRLTVL.

The genes are TRBV2 and TRBJ1-3; D gene uncertain. Per germline, CDR1 SNHLY and CDR2 FYNNEI. This CDR3 is built from 16 residues. V lost 6 bases, J lost 4 bases, and 19 bases lay in between. DNA for the CDR3: TGTGCCAGCAGGTTCAGTGCGGGAGGCCACGGAAACACCATATATTTT. Translation gives CASRFSAGGHGNTIYF. Combining the CDR3 with reference TRBV2 and TRBJ1-3 gives the whole variable domain EPEVTQTPSHQVTQMGQEVILRCVPISNHLYFYWYRQILGQKVEFLVSFYNNEISEKSEIFDDQFSVERPDGSNFTLKIRSTKLEDSAMYFCASRFSAGGHGNTIYFGEGSWLTVV.

The chain links TRBV6-5 to TRBJ1-1, with TRBD1 matching over 7 bases. V was pared by 7 bases and J by 5 bases, with 7 bases of the junction left unmatched. Germline assignment: CDR1 MNHEY and CDR2 SVGAGI. The CDR3 runs to 13 residues. The DNA for the CDR3 is TGTGCCAGCAAGCCGACAGGGAGAACTGAAGCTTTCTTT. Its protein is CASKPTGRTEAFF.

The table lists this clone with a few counts. The chain employs TRBV14 and TRBJ2-3; TRBD2 aligns across 8 bases. Germline assignment: CDR1 SGHDN and CDR2 FVKESK. After removal of 0 bases from V and 1 base from J, the junction contained 9 bases not matched to a gene. The length of the CDR3 is 18 residues. The CDR3 DNA sequence: TGTGCCAGCAGCCAAGACAAACGGGAGGGTTCAGGCACAGATACGCAGTATTTT. Translation: CASSQDKREGSGTDTQYF.

The chain carries TRBV5-4 and TRBJ2-1, with 10 bases matching TRBD2. The CDR3 is 14 residues long. The V and J ends lost 5 bases and 7 bases, in that order; junction bases with no gene match: 6. CDR1 and CDR2 (germline): SGHNT, YYREEE (reference sequence). The CDR3 DNA sequence: TGTGCCAGCAGTTTAGCGGGGGGTGGGAATGAGCAGTTCTTC. Encoded protein: CASSLAGGGNEQFF.

The V call is TRBV6-5, the J call TRBJ2-7; 8 bases map to TRBD1. This CDR3 is built from 13 residues. J gave up 6 bases and V 5 bases, and 6 bases lay outside the gene matches. Germline V gives CDR1 MNHEY, CDR2 SVGAGI. The CDR3 protein is CASSPGQGGEQYF. The CDR3 DNA sequence: TGTGCCAGCAGTCCCGGACAGGGCGGCGAGCAGTACTTC.

The chain recombines TRBV11-3 with TRBJ2-7; 7 bases match TRBD1. V shed 5 bases, J shed 6 bases, and the junction held 4 bases outside the gene matches. CDR1 SGHNT and CDR2 YENEEA come from the germline V gene. This CDR3 contains 12 residues. The CDR3 loop reads CASSLAGGEQYF. Written as DNA, the CDR3 is TGTGCCAGCAGCCTAGCAGGGGGCGAGCAGTACTTC.

Only a few counts were recorded for this clone. The chain uses TRBV2 and TRBJ2-2; no reliable D call. V gave up 7 bases and J gave up 4 bases, with 7 bases separating them. The CDR3 loop spans 12 amino acids. Per germline, CDR1 SNHLY and CDR2 FYNNEI. The CDR3 DNA reads as TGTGCCAGCACCCCGGGCACCGGGGAGCTGTTTTTT. This encodes CASTPGTGELFF.

The chain combines TRBV10-3 with TRBJ2-1, with TRBD1 matching over 7 bases. Germline CDR1 and CDR2: ENHRY and SYGVKD. V was pared by 4 bases and J by 10 bases, with 19 bases of the junction left unmatched. CDR3 size: 17 residues. The CDR3 region is CAISASLRPGQSTEQFF. DNA of the CDR3: TGTGCCATCAGTGCGTCACTGAGGCCGGGACAGTCCACGGAGCAGTTCTTC.

The J gene is TRBJ1-3, the V gene TRBV5-1; TRBD1 aligns across 8 bases. After removal of 0 bases from V and 2 bases from J, the junction contained 10 bases not matched to a gene. CDR3 length: 18 residues. Germline-derived CDR1 and CDR2 are SGHRS and YFSETQ. The CDR3 here is CASSLGPETGAAGNTIYF. As DNA, the CDR3 is TGCGCCAGCAGCTTGGGGCCCGAGACAGGGGCGGCTGGAAACACCATATATTTT.

The chain joins TRBV10-3 to TRBJ2-5, with 8 nucleotides matching TRBD2. After removal of 10 bases from V and 4 bases from J, the junction contained 11 bases not matched to a gene. The CDR3 covers 14 residues. Germline V gives CDR1 ENHRY, CDR2 SYGVKD. Written as DNA, the CDR3 is TGTGCCACCCGAACGGTAGCGGGGTCAGAGACCCAGTACTTC. Protein sequence: CATRTVAGSETQYF.

The genes are TRBV4-1 and TRBJ2-1; D is unclear. Germline loops: CDR1 MGHRA, CDR2 YSYEKL. The V end lost 2 bases, the J end lost 12 bases, and 8 bases lay between the germline ends. The CDR3 consists of 11 residues. CDR3 residues: CASSQMELQFF. The DNA for the CDR3 is TGCGCCAGCAGCCAAATGGAGTTGCAGTTCTTC.

The chain combines TRBV5-1 with TRBJ1-2; possibly TRBD1 for D (5 bases). Per the germline V gene, CDR1 is SGHRS and CDR2 is YFSETQ. V was pared by 1 base and J by 8 bases, with 21 bases between. The CDR3 is 16 amino acids. CDR3 protein: CASSLRGEGLGGGYTF. DNA of the CDR3: TGCGCCAGCAGCTTGAGAGGGGAGGGGCTCGGAGGAGGCTACACCTTC.

This chain links TRBV6-1 with TRBJ1-3; D is uncertain. CDR3 length equals 16 residues. Germline V lookup: CDR1 MNHNS, CDR2 SASEGT. Trimming pared 3 bases from V and 0 bases from J, leaving 12 bases between. This CDR3 is CASSDPGEGSGNTIYF. CDR3 in DNA: TGTGCCAGCAGTGATCCCGGGGAGGGCTCTGGAAACACCATATATTTT.

The chain couples TRBV7-2 to TRBJ2-7, with D perhaps matching TRBD2 (6 bases). Per the germline V gene, CDR1 is SGHTA and CDR2 is FQGNSA. Trimming shortened V by 5 bases and J by 5 bases, and 16 bases separated the two germline ends. CDR3 length: 14 amino acids. CDR3 in amino acids: CASSPMWRDDEQYF. CDR3 coding DNA: TGTGCCAGCAGCCCCATGTGGAGGGACGACGAGCAGTACTTC.

This chain joins TRBV7-6 and TRBJ2-2, with TRBD2 as a possible D gene (7 bases). The CDR3 has 15 residues. Trimming removed 5 bases from V and 5 bases from J, with 15 bases in between. The germline gives CDR1 SGHVS, CDR2 FNYEAQ. Here the CDR3 reads CASSGGAGGTGELFF. CDR3 nucleotide sequence: TGTGCCAGCAGCGGGGGGGCCGGGGGAACCGGGGAGCTGTTTTTT.

The gene calls are TRBV19 and TRBJ1-5; possibly TRBD1 for D (5 bases). The CDR3 length is 14 residues. V lost 1 base to trimming and J lost 7 bases, with 11 bases between them. Germline values: CDR1 LNHDA, CDR2 SQIVND (reference sequence). CDR3: CASSIAGVPQPQHF. The CDR3 DNA sequence: TGTGCCAGTAGTATAGCGGGGGTTCCCCAGCCCCAGCATTTT.

CDR3: CASSFGDFYSNQPQHF. For the CDR3, the DNA is TGTGCCAGCAGCTTCGGGGACTTTTATAGCAATCAGCCCCAGCATTTT. This chain connects TRBV7-2 to TRBJ1-5; D might be TRBD1 (5 bases). The ends were cut back, 3 bases at V and 0 bases at J, with 12 bases in the middle. Germline CDR1 is SGHTA and CDR2 is FQGNSA. This CDR3 has 16 residues.